Listed below are T cell receptor beta chains from one sample, sequenced in a study of intratumoral heterogeneity in liver cancer. The protocol was immunoSEQ multiplex PCR, while the TCRdb copy is restricted to in-frame clones and leaves out a portion. This sample has 21,000 or so clones, with around 73% found just once. The sample in question was tumor-adjacent normal tissue, obtained before any cancer treatment. The receptors derive from a woman aged 70-85 years with hepatocellular carcinoma. CDR3s include the opening cysteine and the closing phenylalanine or tryptophan. The D gene is left open where the match is weak. Expanded clones are given a class, and other clones once, few, many or no size at all.

clone size	V gene	J gene	D gene	CDR3 DNA	CDR3 protein
NA	TRBV4-1	TRBJ1-2	NA	TGCGCCAGCAGCCAAGCCCAAATGGATTTTGGCTACACCTTC	CASSQAQMDFGYTF
NA	TRBV28	TRBJ2-2	NA	TGTGCCAGCAGTTTATTTGGCACCGGGGAGCTGTTTTTT	CASSLFGTGELFF
NA	TRBV15	TRBJ2-7	NA	TGTGCCACCAGCAGAGATGTTGCCTACGAGCAGTACTTC	CATSRDVAYEQYF
NA	TRBV5-1	TRBJ2-5	TRBD2	TGCGCCAGCAGCTTGGTGCTAGCGGCCGGGACCCAGTACTTC	CASSLVLAAGTQYF
NA	TRBV27	TRBJ2-7	NA	TGTGCCAGCAGTTTAATCGCAGGGCTTACCTACGAGCAGTACTTC	CASSLIAGLTYEQYF
NA	TRBV18	TRBJ2-5	NA	TGTGCCAGCTCACGAGACAGAGAGACCCAGTACTTC	CASSRDRETQYF
NA	TRBV2	TRBJ2-7	NA	TGTGCCAGTTTTGCTGGGGGGTACGAGCAGTACTTC	CASFAGGYEQYF
NA	TRBV19	TRBJ2-2	NA	TGTGCCAGTATGATTGGGGACTCACGATATACCGGGGAGCTGTTTTTT	CASMIGDSRYTGELFF
NA	TRBV5-6	TRBJ2-1	NA	TGTGCCAGCAGCTTGATGCTATACAATGAGCAGTTCTTC	CASSLMLYNEQFF
NA	TRBV28	TRBJ1-1	NA	TGTGCCAGCAGTTTATCGTTCTTTATTGGGAGGAAGGCTGAAGCTTTCTTT	CASSLSFFIGRKAEAFF
NA	TRBV5-6	TRBJ2-3	TRBD2	TGTGCCAGCAGCTTGGCCAGGGTAGCGGGAGCCCGTACGCAGTATTTT	CASSLARVAGARTQYF
NA	TRBV6-5	TRBJ2-1	TRBD2	TGTGCCAGCAGTTTGACTAGCGGGAGATACAATGAGCAGTTCTTC	CASSLTSGRYNEQFF
NA	TRBV27	TRBJ1-2	NA	TGTGCCAGCAGCAGAGAAGGGAACTATGGCTACACCTTC	CASSREGNYGYTF
NA	TRBV7-3	TRBJ2-3	NA	TGTGCCAGCAGCTTAAGTGGGAGAACAGATACGCAGTATTTT	CASSLSGRTDTQYF
NA	TRBV30	TRBJ1-1	NA	TGTGCCTGGAGCCCTCTCAGCGTAACTGAAGCTTTCTTT	CAWSPLSVTEAFF
NA	TRBV9	TRBJ2-1	NA	TGTGCCAGCAGCGGGACCCCGAGCTCCTACAATGAGCAGTTCTTC	CASSGTPSSYNEQFF
medium-sized	TRBV29-1	TRBJ2-1	NA	TGCAGCGTTGAAGGTCCCGACAGGAGCTCCTACAATGAGCAGTTCTTC	CSVEGPDRSSYNEQFF
NA	TRBV5-1	TRBJ2-7	NA	TGCGCCAGCAGCTTGGATGGAGGCCCCTACGAGCAGTACTTC	CASSLDGGPYEQYF
NA	TRBV5-8	TRBJ2-1	TRBD2	TGTGCCAGCAGCCACTCTCGACTAGCCTCCAATGAGCAGTTCTTC	CASSHSRLASNEQFF
NA	TRBV7-8	TRBJ2-3	TRBD1	TGTGCCAGCAGCTCGCGAACCGGGACAGGGGGCACAGATACGCAGTATTTT	CASSSRTGTGGTDTQYF
NA	TRBV20-1	TRBJ2-7	TRBD1	TGCAGTGCTGGTGACAGGGTCTACGAGCAGTACTTC	CSAGDRVYEQYF
few	TRBV28	TRBJ2-2	NA	TGTGCCAGCAGTTTTAGATGGAACACCGGGGAGCTGTTTTTT	CASSFRWNTGELFF
NA	TRBV5-1	TRBJ2-1	TRBD2	TGCGCCAGCAGCCCGGGACTAGATGTCCCCTACAATGAGCAGTTCTTC	CASSPGLDVPYNEQFF
once	TRBV5-6	TRBJ1-2	NA	TGTGCCAGCAGCAGGGGTGGTAGGGGCCATGGCTACACCTTC	CASSRGGRGHGYTF